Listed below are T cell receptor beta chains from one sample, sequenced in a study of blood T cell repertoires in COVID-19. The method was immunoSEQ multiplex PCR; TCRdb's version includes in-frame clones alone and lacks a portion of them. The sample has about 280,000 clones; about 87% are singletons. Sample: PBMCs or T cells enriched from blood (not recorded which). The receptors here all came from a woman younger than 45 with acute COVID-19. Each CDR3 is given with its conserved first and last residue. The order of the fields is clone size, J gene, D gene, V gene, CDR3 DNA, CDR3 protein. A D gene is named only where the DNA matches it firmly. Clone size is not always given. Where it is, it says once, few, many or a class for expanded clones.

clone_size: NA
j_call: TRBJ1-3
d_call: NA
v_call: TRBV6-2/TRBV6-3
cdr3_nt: TGTGCCAGCAGTTATGGGGGGGCCGGCAACACCATATATTTT
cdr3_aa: CASSYGGAGNTIYF

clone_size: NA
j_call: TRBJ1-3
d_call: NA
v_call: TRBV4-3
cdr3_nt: TGCGCCAGCAGCCCAGACGGGAGAATCTCTGGAAACACCATATATTTT
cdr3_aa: CASSPDGRISGNTIYF

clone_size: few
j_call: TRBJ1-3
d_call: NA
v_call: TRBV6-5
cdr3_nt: TGTGCCAGCAGACGCGCCTCCGGAAACACCATATATTTT
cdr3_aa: CASRRASGNTIYF

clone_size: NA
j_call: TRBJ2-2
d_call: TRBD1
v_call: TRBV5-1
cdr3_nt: TGCGCCAGCAGCCCAAATACCGGGACAGGGCCTAACACCGGGGAGCTGTTTTTT
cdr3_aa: CASSPNTGTGPNTGELFF

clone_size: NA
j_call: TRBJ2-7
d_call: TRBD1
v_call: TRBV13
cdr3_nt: TGTGCCAGCAGTTGGACAGGATCCTACGAGCAGTACTTC
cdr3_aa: CASSWTGSYEQYF

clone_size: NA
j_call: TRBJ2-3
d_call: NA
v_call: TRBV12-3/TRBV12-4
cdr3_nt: TGTGCCAGCAGTTTACTCACAGATACGCAGTATTTT
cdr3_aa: CASSLLTDTQYF

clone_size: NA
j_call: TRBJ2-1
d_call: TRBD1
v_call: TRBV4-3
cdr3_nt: TGCGCCAGCAGCACAGATCTCGGGACAGGATACAATGAGCAGTTCTTC
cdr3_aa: CASSTDLGTGYNEQFF

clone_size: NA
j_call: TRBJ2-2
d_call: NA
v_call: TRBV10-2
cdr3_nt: TGCGCCACCCGTAATGGGGAGCTGTTTTTT
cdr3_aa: CATRNGELFF

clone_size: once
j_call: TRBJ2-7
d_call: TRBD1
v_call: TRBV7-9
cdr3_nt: TGTGCCAGCAGCGCCCGGGACAGGGACACCTACGAGCAGTACTTC
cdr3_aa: CASSARDRDTYEQYF

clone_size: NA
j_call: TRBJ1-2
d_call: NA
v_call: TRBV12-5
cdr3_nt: TGTGCTAGTGGTTTGGCGGGAGCCTATGGCTACACCTTC
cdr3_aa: CASGLAGAYGYTF

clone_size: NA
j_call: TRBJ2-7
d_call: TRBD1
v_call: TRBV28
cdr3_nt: TGTGCCAGCATCCAGGACAGGGGGCCGAGCTCCTACGAGCAGTACTTC
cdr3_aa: CASIQDRGPSSYEQYF

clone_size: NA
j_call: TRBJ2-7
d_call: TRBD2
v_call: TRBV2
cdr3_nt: TGTGCCAGCAGTGTGGGGACTAGCGACTACGAGCAGTACTTC
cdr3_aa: CASSVGTSDYEQYF

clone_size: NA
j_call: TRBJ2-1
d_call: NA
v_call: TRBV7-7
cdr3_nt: TGTGCTAGCAGCTTAGGACAGTACGATGAGCAGTTCTTC
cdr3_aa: CASSLGQYDEQFF

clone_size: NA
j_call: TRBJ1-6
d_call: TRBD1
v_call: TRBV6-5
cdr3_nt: TGTGCCAGCAGCCCCACGACAGGGTATAATTCACCCCTCCACTTT
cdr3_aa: CASSPTTGYNSPLHF

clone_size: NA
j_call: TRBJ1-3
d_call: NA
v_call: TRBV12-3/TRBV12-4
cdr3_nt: TGTGCCAGCAGTAGGGAGGGAAACACCATATATTTT
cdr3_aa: CASSREGNTIYF

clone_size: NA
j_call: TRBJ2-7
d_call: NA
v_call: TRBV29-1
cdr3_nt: TGCAGCGCAATAGTGGACAGTAGCCACGAGCAGTACTTC
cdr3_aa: CSAIVDSSHEQYF

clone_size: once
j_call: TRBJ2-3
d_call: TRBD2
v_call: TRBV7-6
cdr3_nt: TGTGCCAGCAGCTTAGAAGTCGCTAGCGGGGTTTCAGGAGATACGCAGTATTTT
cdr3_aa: CASSLEVASGVSGDTQYF

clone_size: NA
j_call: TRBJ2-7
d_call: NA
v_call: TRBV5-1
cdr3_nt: TGCGCCAGCAGCACGGACGGGACCTACGAGCAGTACTTC
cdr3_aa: CASSTDGTYEQYF

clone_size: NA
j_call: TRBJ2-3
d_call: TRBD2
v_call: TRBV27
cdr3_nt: TGTGCCAGCAGTCTGACTAGCGGGGAGGCAGATACGCAGTATTTT
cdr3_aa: CASSLTSGEADTQYF

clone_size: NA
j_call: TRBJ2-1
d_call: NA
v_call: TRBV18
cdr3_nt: TGTGCCAGCTCTCCGGTACCCACTCTCTACAATGAGCAGTTCTTC
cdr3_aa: CASSPVPTLYNEQFF

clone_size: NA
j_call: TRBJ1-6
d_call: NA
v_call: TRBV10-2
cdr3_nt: TGCGCCAGCAGTGAGTCGGCTAATTCACCCCTCCACTTT
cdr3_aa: CASSESANSPLHF

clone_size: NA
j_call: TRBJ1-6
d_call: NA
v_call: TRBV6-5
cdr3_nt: TGTGCCAGCACAGAACAAACGCATTCACCCCTCCACTTT
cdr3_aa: CASTEQTHSPLHF

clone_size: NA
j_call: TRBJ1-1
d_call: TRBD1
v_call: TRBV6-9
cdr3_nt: TGTGCCAGCAGTTATCCAGGGGGTTCGAACACTGAAGCTTTCTTT
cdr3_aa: CASSYPGGSNTEAFF

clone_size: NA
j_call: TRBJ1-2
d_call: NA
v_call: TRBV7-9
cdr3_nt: TGTGCCAGCAGCCCCTTGAGCCGCGAAGGCTACACCTTC
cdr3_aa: CASSPLSREGYTF

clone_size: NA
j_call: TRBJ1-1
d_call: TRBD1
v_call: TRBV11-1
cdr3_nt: TGTGCCAGCAGCACACCCGGGACAGGGGGGACTGAAGCTTTCTTT
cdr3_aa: CASSTPGTGGTEAFF

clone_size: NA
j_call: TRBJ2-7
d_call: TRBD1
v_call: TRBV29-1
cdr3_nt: TGCAGCGTTTCCGGACAGGACCACTACGAGCAGTACTTC
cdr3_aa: CSVSGQDHYEQYF

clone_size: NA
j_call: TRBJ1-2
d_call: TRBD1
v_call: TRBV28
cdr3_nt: TGTGCCAGCAGTGTCCAACAGGGGAGCTATGGCTACACCTTC
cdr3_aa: CASSVQQGSYGYTF

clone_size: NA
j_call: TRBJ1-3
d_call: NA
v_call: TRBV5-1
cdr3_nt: TGCGCCAGCAGCTTGGGAGAAACAGGGTACTCTGGAAACACCATATATTTT
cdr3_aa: CASSLGETGYSGNTIYF

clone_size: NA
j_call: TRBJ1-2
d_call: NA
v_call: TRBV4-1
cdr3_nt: TGCGCCAGCAGCCAAGAACCGGGGGGTGGCTACACCTTC
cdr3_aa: CASSQEPGGGYTF

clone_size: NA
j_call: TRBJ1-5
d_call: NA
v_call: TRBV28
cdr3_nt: TGTGCCAGCAGTTTTGGAAGGGGCTTCAATCAGCCCCAGCATTTT
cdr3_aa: CASSFGRGFNQPQHF

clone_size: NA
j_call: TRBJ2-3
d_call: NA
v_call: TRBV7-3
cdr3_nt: TGTGCCAGCAGCCCGACCGACACGGCCTATACGCAGTATTTT
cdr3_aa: CASSPTDTAYTQYF

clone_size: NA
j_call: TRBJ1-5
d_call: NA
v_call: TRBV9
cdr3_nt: TGTGCCAGCAGCGTAGGCGGGATTAGCAATCAGCCCCAGCATTTT
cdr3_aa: CASSVGGISNQPQHF

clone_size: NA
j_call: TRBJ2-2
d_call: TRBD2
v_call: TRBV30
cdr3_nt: TGTGCCTGGAGTAGACTAGCGGACTTCACCGGGGAGCTGTTTTTT
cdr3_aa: CAWSRLADFTGELFF

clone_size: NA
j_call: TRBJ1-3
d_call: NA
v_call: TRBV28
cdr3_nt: TGTGCCAGCAGTTTATCCCCGAGTCAGGGTAAAAGAAACACCATATATTTT
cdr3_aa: CASSLSPSQGKRNTIYF

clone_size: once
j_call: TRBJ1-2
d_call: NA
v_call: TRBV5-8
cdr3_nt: TGTGCCAGCAGCTTTGGTGGCGGTGTACTCGGCTACACCTTC
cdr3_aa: CASSFGGGVLGYTF

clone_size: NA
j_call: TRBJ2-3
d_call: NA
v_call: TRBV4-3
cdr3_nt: TGCGCCAGCAGCCAGGAGAGAGGAGGGCTGGTAGATACGCAGTATTTT
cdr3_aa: CASSQERGGLVDTQYF

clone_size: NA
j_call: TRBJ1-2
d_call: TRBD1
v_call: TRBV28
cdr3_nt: TGTGCCAGCAGTTCGCTCGGGACAGGACCCTATGGCTACACCTTC
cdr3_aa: CASSSLGTGPYGYTF

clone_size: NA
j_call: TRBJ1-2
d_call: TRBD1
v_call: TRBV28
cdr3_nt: TGTGCCAGCACCACCGCGGCACCGGGACAGGGATACTATGGCTACACCTTC
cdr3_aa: CASTTAAPGQGYYGYTF

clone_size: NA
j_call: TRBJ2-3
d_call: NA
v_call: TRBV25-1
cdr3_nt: TGTGCCAGCAGTGAAAGGACAGCCCGGGGGGCAGATACGCAGTATTTT
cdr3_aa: CASSERTARGADTQYF